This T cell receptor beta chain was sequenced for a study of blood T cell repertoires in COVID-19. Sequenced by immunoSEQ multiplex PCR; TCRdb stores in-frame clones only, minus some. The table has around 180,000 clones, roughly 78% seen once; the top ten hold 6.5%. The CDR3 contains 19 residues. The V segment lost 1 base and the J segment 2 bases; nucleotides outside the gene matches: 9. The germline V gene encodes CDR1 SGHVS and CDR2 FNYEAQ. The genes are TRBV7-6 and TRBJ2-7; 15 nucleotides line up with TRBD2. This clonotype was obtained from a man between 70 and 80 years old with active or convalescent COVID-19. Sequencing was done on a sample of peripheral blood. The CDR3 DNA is TGTGCCAGCAGCTTAGGTAGGACTAGCGGGAGGGCCTATGCCTACGAGCAGTACTTC. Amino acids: CASSLGRTSGRAYAYEQYF.